This T cell receptor (beta chain) was captured by sequencing in a study of blood T cell repertoires in COVID-19. Assay: immunoSEQ multiplex PCR; the TCRdb copy retains only in-frame clones and omits some. This table has roughly 150,000 clones, roughly 91% appearing once. Sequencing input: peripheral blood. The sequence derives from a man between 18 and 35 years old with COVID-19, enrolled during active disease.

Written as DNA, the CDR3 is TGTGCCAGCAGCCCACACCAGGGGGCCGGAGATACGCAGTATTTT. Protein: CASSPHQGAGDTQYF. The genes are TRBV7-3 and TRBJ2-3; TRBD1 matches 8 bases. Germline lookup yields CDR1 SGHTA and CDR2 FQGTGA. V gave up 5 bases and J gave up 5 bases; unmatched junction bases: 9. The CDR3 runs 15 residues.